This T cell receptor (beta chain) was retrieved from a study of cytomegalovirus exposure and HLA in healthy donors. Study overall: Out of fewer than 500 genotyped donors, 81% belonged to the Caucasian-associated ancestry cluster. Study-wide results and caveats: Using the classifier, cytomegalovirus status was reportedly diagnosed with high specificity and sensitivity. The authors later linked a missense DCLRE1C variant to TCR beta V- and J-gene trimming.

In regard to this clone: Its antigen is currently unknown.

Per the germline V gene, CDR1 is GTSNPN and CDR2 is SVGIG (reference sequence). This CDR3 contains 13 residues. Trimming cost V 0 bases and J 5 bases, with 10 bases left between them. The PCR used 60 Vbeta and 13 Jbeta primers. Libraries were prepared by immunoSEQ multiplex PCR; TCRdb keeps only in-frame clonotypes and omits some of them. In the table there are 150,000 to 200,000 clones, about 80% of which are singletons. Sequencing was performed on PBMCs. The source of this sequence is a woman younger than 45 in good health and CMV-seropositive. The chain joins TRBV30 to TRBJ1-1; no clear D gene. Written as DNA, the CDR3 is TGTGCCTGGAGTGTATTTTTGGAGACTGAAGCTTTCTTT. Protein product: CAWSVFLETEAFF.